Shown below are 18 T cell receptor beta chains from a single sample sequenced in a study of molecular identifiers for immune sequencing clone quantification. TCRdb processed the PCR reads anew with MiXCR; each CDR3 protein has one entry. The sample holds hundreds of thousands of distinct CDR3 sequences; about a fifth are singletons and the top ten take 0.7% to 0.9%. Sequenced input: naive CD8+ T cells from blood, with Jurkat cell RNA spiked in. Subset given: FACS-sorted CD8+CD4-CCR7+CD45RA+ naive T cells. These receptors all stem from a human donor in good health. Some libraries in this study had Jurkat cell RNA spiked in.

This clonotype was counted at least ten times. The chain links TRBV20-1 to TRBJ2-7; D perhaps matches TRBD2 (5 bases). The CDR3 totals 13 residues. Trimming shortened V by 6 bases and J by 0 bases, and 12 bases separated the two germline ends. Germline CDR1 and CDR2: DFQATT and SNEGSKA (reference sequence). The CDR3 is CSAQLVNSYEQYF. CDR3 in DNA: TGCAGTGCGCAACTAGTAAACTCCTACGAGCAGTACTTC.

In its sample, this clonotype was seen many times. The genes are TRBV7-6 and TRBJ2-3; TRBD2 aligns across 10 bases. Germline V gene lookup returns CDR1 SGHVS and CDR2 FNYEAQ. After removal of 1 base from V and 0 bases from J, the junction contained 10 bases not matched to a gene. CDR3 length: 19 residues. The CDR3 loop is CASSLEVLAGETSTDTQYF. CDR3 nucleotide sequence: TGTGCCAGCAGCTTAGAGGTCCTAGCGGGGGAAACTAGCACAGATACGCAGTATTTT.

The sample holds many counts of this clonotype. V gene TRBV4-3 combines with J gene TRBJ2-3; TRBD2 aligns across 11 bases. The J segment lost 4 bases and the V segment lost 4 bases, leaving 10 bases of the junction unmatched. Germline V gives CDR1 LGHNA, CDR2 YSLEER. The CDR3 length is 17 residues. The CDR3 DNA follows: TGCGCCAGCAGCCCGGGAATAACTAGCGGGAGTTCAGATACGCAGTATTTT. It yields the protein CASSPGITSGSSDTQYF.

The chain joins TRBV6-5 to TRBJ2-5, with 7 nucleotides matching TRBD1. Germline assignment: CDR1 MNHEY and CDR2 SVGAGI. The J segment lost 5 bases and the V segment lost 4 bases, leaving 10 bases of the junction unmatched. This CDR3 region has 15 residues. The DNA of the CDR3 is TGTGCCAGCAGTTCCACAGGGGCGGACGGGGAGACCCAGTACTTC. Translation gives CASSSTGADGETQYF.

In its sample, this clonotype was seen many times. The J gene is TRBJ1-5, the V gene TRBV4-1, with a weak D call TRBD1 (5 bases). Germline V CDR1 and CDR2: MGHRA, YSYEKL. V lost 1 base to trimming and J lost 4 bases, with 11 bases between them. CDR3 length: 15 residues. The CDR3 DNA follows: TGCGCCAGCAGCCAAGTAGGGGCAGGAAATCAGCCCCAGCATTTT. Translated, it gives CASSQVGAGNQPQHF.

This clonotype showed up many times. V is TRBV6-1 and J is TRBJ2-7; D remains unclear. The V gene's germline CDR1 is MNHNS and CDR2 SASEGT. The V end was cut by 8 bases, the J end by 4 bases, with 6 bases between. This CDR3 has 10 residues. CDR3 loop: CASVGYEQYF. As DNA, the CDR3 is TGTGCCAGCGTTGGATACGAGCAGTACTTC.

This clonotype was counted many times. The V call is TRBV20-1, the J call TRBJ1-1; a possible D gene is TRBD1 (5 bases). The CDR3 contains 14 residues. The V end was cut by 3 bases, the J end by 3 bases, with 14 bases between. Germline V lookup: CDR1 DFQATT, CDR2 SNEGSKA (reference sequence). Written as DNA, the CDR3 is TGCAGTGCTAGGTCACCGGGGCTGGACACTGAAGCTTTCTTT. It specifies CSARSPGLDTEAFF.

This clonotype has ten or more counts. The chain employs TRBV5-6 and TRBJ2-5; the D is unclear. This CDR3 comprises 12 residues. Germline lookup yields CDR1 SGHDT and CDR2 YYEEEE. The ends were cut back, 0 bases at V and 3 bases at J, with 3 bases in the middle. The CDR3 sequence is CASSLGEETQYF. In nucleotides, the CDR3 is TGTGCCAGCAGCTTGGGGGAAGAGACCCAGTACTTC.

The chain links TRBV5-1 to TRBJ2-7, with a tentative D call TRBD1 (6 bases). The V gene lost 3 bases and the J gene lost 2 bases, with 12 bases spanning the gap. This CDR3 spans 14 amino acids. CDR1 SGHRS and CDR2 YFSETQ come from the germline V gene. In DNA, the CDR3 is TGCGCCAGCAGCTCGGCGACAGGCGCCTACGAGCAGTACTTC. Protein: CASSSATGAYEQYF.

This clonotype was observed many times. The CDR3 loop is CAISESTDTQYF. CDR3 in DNA: TGTGCCATCAGTGAGTCTACAGATACGCAGTATTTT. V gene TRBV10-3 combines with J gene TRBJ2-3, with no clear D. In germline, CDR1 is ENHRY, CDR2 SYGVKD. The V end lost 0 bases, the J end lost 3 bases, and 1 base lay between the germline ends. The CDR3 length is 12 residues.

This clonotype was detected many times. The chain links TRBV7-2 to TRBJ2-7, with a weak D call TRBD2 (6 bases). Trimming shortened V by 3 bases and J by 4 bases, and 19 bases separated the two germline ends. Germline assignment: CDR1 SGHTA and CDR2 FQGNSA. This CDR3 has 16 residues. The CDR3: CASSFSVGVLAYEQYF. The CDR3, as DNA: TGTGCCAGCAGCTTCTCGGTAGGGGTACTAGCTTACGAGCAGTACTTC.

This clonotype was seen many times. This sequence joins TRBV2 and TRBJ2-3; 7 nucleotides align to TRBD1. The CDR3 is made up of 16 amino acids. The V segment lost 10 bases and the J segment 1 base; nucleotides outside the gene matches: 14. CDR1 SNHLY and CDR2 FYNNEI come from the germline V gene. The DNA of the CDR3 is TGTGCCACCTTTCCTGAGAGGGGGCTAGGCACAGATACGCAGTATTTT. Its translation: CATFPERGLGTDTQYF.

This clonotype was observed many times. The chain is built from TRBV28 and TRBJ2-5; either TRBD1 or TRBD2 may fit D (5 bases each). The CDR3 has 15 residues. CDR1 and CDR2 (germline): MDHEN, SYDVKM. Trimming took off 5 bases at V and 2 bases at J, with 15 bases between the two ends. CDR3 in DNA: TGTGCCAGCAGTACTCTAGGGGACGGTCAAGAGACCCAGTACTTC. Translating it yields CASSTLGDGQETQYF.

CDR3 sequence (DNA): TGTGCCAGCAGCCAAGATCGGGGTGAGGATCCGACCTACACCTTC. It yields the protein CASSQDRGEDPTYTF. The V and J genes are TRBV3-1 and TRBJ1-2; D gene uncertain. Trimming shortened V by 0 bases and J by 10 bases, and 18 bases separated the two germline ends. Germline CDR1 is LGHDT and CDR2 is YNNKEL (reference sequence). The CDR3 consists of 15 residues.

Worth noting for this clonotype: A read error is possible here, since a much larger clone lies one base away. Without the conserved terminal phenylalanine or tryptophan, this CDR3 likely stems from a read error. The chain combines TRBV12-3 or TRBV12-4 with TRBJ2-5; 8 nucleotides agree with TRBD1. Trimming at V came to 0 bases and at J to 7 bases, leaving 13 bases not matched to a gene. The CDR3 contains 17 residues. The CDR3 reads CASSLAPGQEDSRTQYS. As DNA, the CDR3 is TGTGCCAGCAGTTTAGCCCCGGGACAGGAGGACTCTAGGACCCAGTACTCC.

This clonotype was counted ten times or more. As DNA, the CDR3 is TGTGCCAGCAGTAAACCTGGGACGGAGGGGAACTATGGCTACACCTTC. This gives the protein CASSKPGTEGNYGYTF. This chain uses TRBV12-3 or TRBV12-4 with TRBJ1-2, with TRBD1 as a possible D gene (5 bases). The CDR3 is 16 residues long. Trimming removed 5 bases from V and 2 bases from J, with 18 bases in between.

Comment on this clonotype: This sequence may be a read error, since a much larger clone differs from it by one base. V and J are TRBV12-3 or TRBV12-4 and TRBJ2-5; 8 bases agree with TRBD2. The length of the CDR3 is 14 residues. The CDR3, as DNA: TGTGCCAGCAGCAGAGCGGGAGAGCAAGAGACCCAGCACTTC. This gives the protein CASSRAGEQETQHF.

This clonotype came up many times. The chain combines TRBV28 with TRBJ1-1, with TRBD1 identical over 9 bases. J gave up 6 bases and V 2 bases, and 4 bases lay outside the gene matches. This CDR3 contains 14 residues. Germline V lookup: CDR1 MDHEN, CDR2 SYDVKM. CDR3 loop: CASSLGGTGSEAFF. The CDR3 nucleotides are TGTGCCAGCAGTTTAGGGGGGACAGGGTCTGAAGCTTTCTTT.